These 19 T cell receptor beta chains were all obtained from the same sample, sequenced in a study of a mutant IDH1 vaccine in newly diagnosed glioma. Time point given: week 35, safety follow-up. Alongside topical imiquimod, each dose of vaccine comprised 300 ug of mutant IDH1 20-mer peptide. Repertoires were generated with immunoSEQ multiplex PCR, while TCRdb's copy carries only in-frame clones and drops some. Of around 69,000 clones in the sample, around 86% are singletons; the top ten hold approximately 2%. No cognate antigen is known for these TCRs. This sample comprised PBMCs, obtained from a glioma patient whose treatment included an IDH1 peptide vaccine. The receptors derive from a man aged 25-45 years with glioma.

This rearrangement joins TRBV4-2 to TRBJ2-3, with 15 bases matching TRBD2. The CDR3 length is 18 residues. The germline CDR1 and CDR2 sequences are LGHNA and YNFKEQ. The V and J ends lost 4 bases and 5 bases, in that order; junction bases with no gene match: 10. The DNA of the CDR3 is TGTGCCAGCAGCCGACTTGGGACTAGCGGGGGGCCGGTAGATACGCAGTATTTT. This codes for CASSRLGTSGGPVDTQYF.

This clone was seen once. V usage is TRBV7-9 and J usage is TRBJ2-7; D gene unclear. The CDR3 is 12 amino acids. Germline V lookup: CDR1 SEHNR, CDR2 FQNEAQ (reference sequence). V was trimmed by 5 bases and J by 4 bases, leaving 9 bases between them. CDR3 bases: TGTGCCAGCAGCCTCGTCGCTTACGAGCAGTACTTC. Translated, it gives CASSLVAYEQYF.

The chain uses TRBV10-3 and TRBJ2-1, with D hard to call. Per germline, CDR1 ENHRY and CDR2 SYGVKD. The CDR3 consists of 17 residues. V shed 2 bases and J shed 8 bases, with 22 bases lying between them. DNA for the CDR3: TGTGCCATCAGTGAGCCGCTCAAACTCAGCCGCGCGGATGAGCAGTTCTTC. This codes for CAISEPLKLSRADEQFF.

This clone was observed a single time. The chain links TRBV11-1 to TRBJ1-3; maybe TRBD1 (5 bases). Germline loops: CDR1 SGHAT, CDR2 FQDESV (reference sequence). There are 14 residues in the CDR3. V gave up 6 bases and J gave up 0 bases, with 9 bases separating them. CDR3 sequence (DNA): TGTGCCAGCAGGCGGGACCCCTCTGGAAACACCATATATTTT. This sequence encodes CASRRDPSGNTIYF.

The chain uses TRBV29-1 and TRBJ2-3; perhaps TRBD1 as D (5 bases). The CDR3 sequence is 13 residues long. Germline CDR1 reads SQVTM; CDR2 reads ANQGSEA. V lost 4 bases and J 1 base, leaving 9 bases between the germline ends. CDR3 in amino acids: CSVVIGGTDTQYF. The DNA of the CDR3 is TGCAGCGTTGTCATAGGGGGCACAGATACGCAGTATTTT.

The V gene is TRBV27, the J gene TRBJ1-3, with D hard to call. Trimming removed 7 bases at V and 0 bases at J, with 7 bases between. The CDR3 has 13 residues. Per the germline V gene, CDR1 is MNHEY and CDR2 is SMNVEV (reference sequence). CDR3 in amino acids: CASTSSSGNTIYF. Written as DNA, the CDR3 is TGTGCCAGCACATCCTCCTCTGGAAACACCATATATTTT.

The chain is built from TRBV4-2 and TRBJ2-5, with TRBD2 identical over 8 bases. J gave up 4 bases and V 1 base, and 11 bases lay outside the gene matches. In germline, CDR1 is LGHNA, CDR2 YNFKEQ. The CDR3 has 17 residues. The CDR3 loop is CASSQVPQRESGETQYF. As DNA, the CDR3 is TGTGCCAGCAGCCAAGTCCCACAGCGGGAGTCTGGAGAGACCCAGTACTTC.

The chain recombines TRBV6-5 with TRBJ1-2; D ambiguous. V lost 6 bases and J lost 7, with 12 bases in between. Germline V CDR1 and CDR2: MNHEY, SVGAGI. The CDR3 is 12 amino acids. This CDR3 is CASSETRGGYTF. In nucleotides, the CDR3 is TGTGCCAGCAGCGAGACCCGGGGTGGCTACACCTTC.

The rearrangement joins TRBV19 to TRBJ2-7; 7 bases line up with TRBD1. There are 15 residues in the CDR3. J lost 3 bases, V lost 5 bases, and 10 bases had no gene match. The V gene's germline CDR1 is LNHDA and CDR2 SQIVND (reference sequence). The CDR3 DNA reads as TGTGCCAGTAGTGGTGACCGGGACAGATACTACGAGCAGTACTTC. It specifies CASSGDRDRYYEQYF.

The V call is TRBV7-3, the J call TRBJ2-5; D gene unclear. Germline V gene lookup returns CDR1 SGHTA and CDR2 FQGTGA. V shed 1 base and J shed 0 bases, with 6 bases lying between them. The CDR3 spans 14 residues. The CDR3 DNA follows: TGTGCCAGCAGCTTAAACGGATACCAAGAGACCCAGTACTTC. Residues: CASSLNGYQETQYF.

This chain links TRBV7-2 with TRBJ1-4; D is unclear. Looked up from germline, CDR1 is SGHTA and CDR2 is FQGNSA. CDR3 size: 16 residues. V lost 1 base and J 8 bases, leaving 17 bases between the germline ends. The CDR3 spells CASSLGYGEFREKLFF. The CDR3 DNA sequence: TGTGCCAGCAGCTTAGGTTACGGGGAGTTCAGAGAAAAACTGTTTTTT.

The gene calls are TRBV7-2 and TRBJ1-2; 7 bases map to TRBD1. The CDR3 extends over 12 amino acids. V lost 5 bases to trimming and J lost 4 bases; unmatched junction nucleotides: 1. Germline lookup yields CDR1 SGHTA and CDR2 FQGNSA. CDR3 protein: CASSRTGYGYTF. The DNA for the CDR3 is TGTGCCAGCAGCCGGACAGGCTATGGCTACACCTTC.

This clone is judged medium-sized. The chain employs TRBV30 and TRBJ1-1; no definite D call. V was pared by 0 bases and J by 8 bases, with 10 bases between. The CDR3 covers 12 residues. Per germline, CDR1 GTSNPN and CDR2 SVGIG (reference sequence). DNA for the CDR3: TGTGCCTGGAGTGTACCCCGAGGAGAAGCTTTCTTT. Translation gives CAWSVPRGEAFF.

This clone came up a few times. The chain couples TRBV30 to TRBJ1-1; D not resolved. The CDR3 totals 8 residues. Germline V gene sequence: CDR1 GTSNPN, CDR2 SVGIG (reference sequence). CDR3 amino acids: CAANEAFF. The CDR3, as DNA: TGTGCTGCTAATGAAGCTTTCTTT.

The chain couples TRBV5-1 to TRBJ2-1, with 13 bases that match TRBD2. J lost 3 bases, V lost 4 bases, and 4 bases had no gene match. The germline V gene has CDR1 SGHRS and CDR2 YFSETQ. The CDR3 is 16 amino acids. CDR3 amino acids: CASSRLAGGNYNEQFF. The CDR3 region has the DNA TGCGCCAGCAGCCGACTAGCGGGAGGAAACTACAATGAGCAGTTCTTC.

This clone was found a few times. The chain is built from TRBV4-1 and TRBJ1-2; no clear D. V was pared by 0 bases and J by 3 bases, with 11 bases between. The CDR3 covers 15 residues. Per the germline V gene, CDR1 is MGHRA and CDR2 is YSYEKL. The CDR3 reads CASSQDLDGYYGYTF. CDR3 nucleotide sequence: TGCGCCAGCAGCCAAGATCTCGACGGGTACTATGGCTACACCTTC.

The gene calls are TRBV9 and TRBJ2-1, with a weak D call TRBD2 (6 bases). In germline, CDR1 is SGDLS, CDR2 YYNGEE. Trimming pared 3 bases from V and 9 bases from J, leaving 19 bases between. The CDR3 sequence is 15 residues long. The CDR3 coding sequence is TGTGCCAGCAGCGCACGTGAACCCGTGGGAGGTGAGCAGTTCTTC. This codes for CASSAREPVGGEQFF. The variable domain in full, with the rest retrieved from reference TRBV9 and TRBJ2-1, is DSGVTQTPKHLITATGQRVTLRCSPRSGDLSVYWYQQSLDQGLQFLIQYYNGEERAKGNILERFSAQQFPDLHSELNLSSLELGDSALYFCASSAREPVGGEQFFGPGTRLTVL.

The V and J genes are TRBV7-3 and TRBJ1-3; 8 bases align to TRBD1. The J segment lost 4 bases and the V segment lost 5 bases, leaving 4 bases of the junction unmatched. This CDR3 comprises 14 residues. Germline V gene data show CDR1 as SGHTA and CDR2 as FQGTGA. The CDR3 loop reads CASSRTGFGNTIYF. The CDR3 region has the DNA TGTGCCAGCAGCCGGACAGGGTTCGGAAACACCATATATTTT.

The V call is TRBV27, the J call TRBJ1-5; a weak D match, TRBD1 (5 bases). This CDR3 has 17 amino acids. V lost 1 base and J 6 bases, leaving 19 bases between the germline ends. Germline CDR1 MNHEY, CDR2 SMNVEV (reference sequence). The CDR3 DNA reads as TGTGCCAGCAGTTTATATGGGGCAGGCTGGGCGATTCAGCCCCAGCATTTT. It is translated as CASSLYGAGWAIQPQHF.